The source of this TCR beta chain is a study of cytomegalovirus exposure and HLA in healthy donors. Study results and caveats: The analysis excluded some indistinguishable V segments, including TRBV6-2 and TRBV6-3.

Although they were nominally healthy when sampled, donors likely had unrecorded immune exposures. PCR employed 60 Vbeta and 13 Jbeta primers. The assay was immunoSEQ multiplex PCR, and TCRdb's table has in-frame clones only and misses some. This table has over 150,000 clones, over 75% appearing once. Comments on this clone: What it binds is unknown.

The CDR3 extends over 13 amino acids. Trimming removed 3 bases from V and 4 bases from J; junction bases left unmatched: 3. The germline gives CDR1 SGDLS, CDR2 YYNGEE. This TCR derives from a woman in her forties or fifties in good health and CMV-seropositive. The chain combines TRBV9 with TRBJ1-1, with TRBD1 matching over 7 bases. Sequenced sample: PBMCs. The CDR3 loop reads CASSAHRGTEAFF. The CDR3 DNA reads TGTGCCAGCAGCGCCCACAGGGGCACTGAAGCTTTCTTT.